The 19 T cell receptor beta chains in this list originate from one sample, sequenced in a study of blood T cell repertoires in COVID-19 (TCRdb year 2020). The library was generated by the immunoSEQ multiplex PCR assay. TCRdb re-hosts the immuneACCESS table, in-frame sequences only. Its copies lack some clones; in the studies checked, an unresolved V gene accounts for under half of them, and the cause for the rest is not known. Present in this sample are 25,000 to 30,000 clones, around 87% of which were seen just once. Clones ranked in the top ten supply approximately 8% of the sample. Source material: peripheral blood. Receptor source: a man over 45 with active COVID-19.

The V and J genes are TRBV4-1 and TRBJ1-4, with 9 bases aligning to TRBD1. The CDR3 is made up of 17 amino acids. Germline CDR1 and CDR2: MGHRA and YSYEKL. J gave up 1 base and V 0 bases, and 3 bases lay outside the gene matches. In DNA, the CDR3 is TGCGCCAGCAGCCAAGACCGGACAGGGGAAACTAATGAAAAACTGTTTTTT. Translated: CASSQDRTGETNEKLFF.

This clone has just a few counts. The chain couples TRBV5-1 to TRBJ2-3; TRBD2 matches at 10 bases. Germline CDR1 and CDR2: SGHRS and YFSETQ. The CDR3 consists of 19 residues. V was pared by 4 bases and J by 0 bases, with 14 bases of the junction left unmatched. CDR3 loop: CASSPIAGGIGSSTDTQYF. The CDR3 nucleotides read TGCGCCAGCAGCCCTATAGCGGGGGGAATCGGCTCCAGCACAGATACGCAGTATTTT.

V gene TRBV20-1 combines with J gene TRBJ1-5; D is possibly TRBD1 (5 bases). Germline lookup yields CDR1 DFQATT and CDR2 SNEGSKA (reference sequence). This CDR3 has 11 residues. V lost 4 bases to trimming and J lost 6 bases, with 7 bases between them. The CDR3 spells CSATQGQPQHF. For the CDR3, the DNA is TGCAGTGCTACTCAGGGTCAGCCCCAGCATTTT.

The V and J genes are TRBV14 and TRBJ2-5; D is possibly TRBD1 (5 bases). Per the germline V gene, CDR1 is SGHDN and CDR2 is FVKESK. With 5 bases removed from V and 2 bases from J, the gap between germline ends came to 18 bases. The CDR3 totals 16 residues. This CDR3 is CASSSYPPRAQETQYF. The CDR3 DNA reads as TGTGCCAGCAGCTCCTATCCCCCCAGGGCACAAGAGACCCAGTACTTC.

V and J are TRBV28 and TRBJ1-6; D not certain. Deletions cut 7 bases from V and 10 bases from J, with 14 bases between. This CDR3 contains 13 residues. CDR1 and CDR2 (germline): MDHEN, SYDVKM. The CDR3 sequence: CASIGGGRSPLHF. CDR3 nucleotide sequence: TGTGCCAGCATCGGCGGCGGTCGGTCACCCCTCCACTTT.

The V gene is TRBV7-6, the J gene TRBJ2-3, with D possibly being TRBD2 (6 bases). The CDR3 sequence is 15 residues long. V lost 1 base to trimming and J lost 6 bases, with 14 bases between them. CDR1 and CDR2 (germline): SGHVS, FNYEAQ. The CDR3 loop reads CASSLELARSDTQYF. The CDR3 DNA reads TGTGCCAGCAGCTTAGAACTAGCCCGCAGTGATACGCAGTATTTT.

The chain combines TRBV30 with TRBJ1-3; D call uncertain. Germline values: CDR1 GTSNPN, CDR2 SVGIG (reference sequence). V gave up 2 bases and J gave up 3 bases, with 5 bases separating them. CDR3 size: 12 residues. CDR3 bases: TGTGCCTGGAGTATGAGTGGAAACACCATATATTTT. It encodes CAWSMSGNTIYF.

Here the CDR3 reads CASSERSGGYTF. CDR3 bases: TGTGCCAGCAGTGAAAGAAGTGGCGGCTACACCTTC. The rearrangement joins TRBV2 to TRBJ1-2; D remains unclear. Germline V gene data show CDR1 as SNHLY and CDR2 as FYNNEI. The CDR3 totals 12 residues. Trimming took off 2 bases at V and 8 bases at J, with 9 bases between the two ends.

The chain employs TRBV19 and TRBJ2-2; D is perhaps TRBD2 (6 bases). The germline V and J ends were trimmed by 7 bases and 4 bases, with 19 bases remaining between them. The CDR3 is 16 residues long. Germline V gene sequence: CDR1 LNHDA, CDR2 SQIVND (reference sequence). CDR3 protein: CASKSGGTSGTGELFF. The CDR3 nucleotides read TGTGCCAGTAAGTCTGGAGGGACGAGCGGCACCGGGGAGCTGTTTTTT.

The J gene is TRBJ1-5, the V gene TRBV6-2 or TRBV6-3; D is unresolved. Germline V gives CDR1 MNHEY, CDR2 SVGEGT. V lost 5 bases and J 1 base, leaving 12 bases between the germline ends. The CDR3 is made up of 15 amino acids. For the CDR3, the DNA is TGTGCCAGCAGTCAACTTGACTGGAGCAATCAGCCCCAGCATTTT. Protein: CASSQLDWSNQPQHF.

V usage is TRBV4-1 and J usage is TRBJ2-7; D perhaps matches TRBD2 (10 bases). Germline CDR1 is MGHRA and CDR2 is YSYEKL. The CDR3 contains 17 residues. Trimming shortened V by 2 bases and J by 5 bases, and 22 bases separated the two germline ends. In nucleotides, the CDR3 is TGCGCCAGCAGCCAAAGGGCACTAGCGGGGACAGGGAACGAGCAGTACTTC. Protein sequence: CASSQRALAGTGNEQYF.

This chain links TRBV18 with TRBJ2-5, with no clear D. This CDR3 has 13 residues. The V end was cut by 3 bases, the J end by 4 bases, with 9 bases between. Germline lookup yields CDR1 KGHSH and CDR2 LQKENI. CDR3 nucleotide sequence: TGTGCCAGCTCACCTTCAACAGTAGAGACCCAGTACTTC. Translated: CASSPSTVETQYF.

This rearrangement joins TRBV29-1 to TRBJ1-3; TRBD1 might be the D (6 bases). This CDR3 contains 14 residues. Germline CDR1 reads SQVTM; CDR2 reads ANQGSEA. Trimming left V 0 bases short and J 2 bases short, with 8 bases between. Here the CDR3 reads CSVEDKGAGNTIYF. In DNA form, the CDR3 reads TGCAGCGTTGAAGACAAGGGGGCTGGAAACACCATATATTTT.

The chain has TRBV6-1 and TRBJ1-1; no clear D gene. CDR1 and CDR2 from the germline V gene are MNHNS and SASEGT. The germline V and J ends were trimmed by 3 bases and 3 bases, with 14 bases remaining between them. This CDR3 is built from 15 residues. CDR3 nucleotides: TGTGCCAGCAGTGACCAGAGGAGGGTGCACACTGAAGCTTTCTTT. As protein: CASSDQRRVHTEAFF.

This sequence joins TRBV24-1 and TRBJ1-4, with 7 nucleotides matching TRBD1. CDR1 is KGHDR, CDR2 SFDVKD, per germline. The CDR3 covers 15 residues. Germline trimming cut 4 bases from V and 7 bases from J; bases unmatched to any gene: 8. CDR3 sequence: CATSDPGTDGEKLFF. The CDR3 DNA sequence: TGTGCCACCAGTGACCCCGGGACAGATGGTGAAAAACTGTTTTTT.

The genes are TRBV4-1 and TRBJ1-5, with D maybe TRBD1 (5 bases). The CDR3 spans 13 residues. V lost 1 base, J lost 5 bases, and 6 bases lay in between. Looked up from germline, CDR1 is MGHRA and CDR2 is YSYEKL. The CDR3: CASSQVGDQPQHF. CDR3 sequence (DNA): TGCGCCAGCAGCCAAGTAGGGGATCAGCCCCAGCATTTT.

V is TRBV15 and J is TRBJ2-7; 7 nucleotides match TRBD2. Per the germline V gene, CDR1 is LNHNV and CDR2 is YYDKDF (reference sequence). With V trimmed by 0 bases and J by 7 bases, 6 bases remained unmatched. The CDR3 loop spans 14 amino acids. The CDR3 DNA reads TGTGCCACCAGCAGAGATCATCGGGGAGGGGAGCAGTACTTC. Translated: CATSRDHRGGEQYF.

V usage is TRBV19 and J usage is TRBJ2-2; 13 nucleotides line up with TRBD2. The germline CDR1 and CDR2 sequences are LNHDA and SQIVND (reference sequence). CDR3 size: 18 residues. V dropped 4 bases and J dropped 2; count of bases not matched to a gene: 7. The CDR3 region is CASSTTGTSGVNTGELFF. The CDR3, as DNA: TGTGCCAGTAGTACAACCGGGACTAGCGGGGTCAACACCGGGGAGCTGTTTTTT.

The CDR3 here is CASSSPGTASGGYTF. Here the CDR3 DNA reads TGTGCCAGCAGCTCACCTGGGACAGCCTCGGGGGGCTACACCTTC. The chain uses TRBV5-6 and TRBJ1-2, with 7 bases lining up with TRBD1. The trim removed 3 bases at V and 8 bases at J, leaving 13 bases unmatched. Looked up from germline, CDR1 is SGHDT and CDR2 is YYEEEE. This CDR3 comprises 15 residues.